The clone carrying this T cell receptor (beta chain) has a count of ten or more. The antigen is not known. Amplification of the TCR beta CDR3 regions used RNA transcripts (as template). First-round RT-PCR employed HTBI primers, with a second-round multiplex PCR after it. TCRdb analysed the multiplex PCR reads with MiXCR anew, one entry per CDR3 protein. The table includes hundreds of thousands of distinct CDR3 sequences, about a fifth detected once. The V gene lost 7 bases and the J gene lost 4 bases, with 17 bases spanning the gap. Germline V CDR1 and CDR2: MNHEY, SMNVEV (reference sequence). The length of the CDR3 is 14 residues. This entry is derived from a study of Graves' ophthalmopathy and Graves' hyperthyroidism. Study-level points and caveats: Most expanded thyroid clonotypes above 0.001 frequency also appeared in blood.

This receptor was taken from a woman younger than 30 with stable Graves' hyperthyroidism. Some clones in this sample may be carry-over from other donors' samples. What was sequenced was peripheral blood. This chain connects TRBV27 to TRBJ2-7; D could derive from TRBD1 or TRBD2 (6 bases each). The CDR3 region has the DNA TGTGCCAGCAAGTCCCCGGGGGCCTTATACGAGCAGTACTTC. As protein: CASKSPGALYEQYF.